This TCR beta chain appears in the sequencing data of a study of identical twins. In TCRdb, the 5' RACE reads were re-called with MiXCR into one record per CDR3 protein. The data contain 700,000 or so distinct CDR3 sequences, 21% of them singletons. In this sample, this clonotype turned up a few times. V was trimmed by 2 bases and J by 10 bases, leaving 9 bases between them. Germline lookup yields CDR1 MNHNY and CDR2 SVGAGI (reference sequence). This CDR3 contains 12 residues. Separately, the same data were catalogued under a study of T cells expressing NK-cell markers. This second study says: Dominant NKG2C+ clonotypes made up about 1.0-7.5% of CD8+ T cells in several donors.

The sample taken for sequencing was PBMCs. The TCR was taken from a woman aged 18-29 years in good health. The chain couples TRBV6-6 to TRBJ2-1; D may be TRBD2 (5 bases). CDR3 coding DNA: TGTGCCAGCAGTTACATTGGGGAGGAGCAGTTCTTC. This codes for CASSYIGEEQFF.